The next 31 T cell receptor beta chains were all read from a single sample in a study of blood T cell repertoires in COVID-19. Libraries were prepared by immunoSEQ multiplex PCR; TCRdb keeps only in-frame clonotypes and omits some of them. Of about 75,000 clones in the sample, about 88% were seen once. The sequenced sample was peripheral blood. These receptors were obtained from a human donor in a cohort sampled during active COVID-19.

The V gene is TRBV5-1, the J gene TRBJ2-2; perhaps TRBD2 as D (5 bases). In germline, CDR1 is SGHRS, CDR2 YFSETQ. There are 15 residues in the CDR3. Trimming removed 3 bases from V and 2 bases from J, with 11 bases in between. Here the CDR3 reads CASSSDGGNTGELFF. CDR3 nucleotides: TGCGCCAGCAGCTCGGACGGAGGTAACACCGGGGAGCTGTTTTTT.

This sequence joins TRBV6-1 and TRBJ2-1; unclear D gene. Trimming took 0 bases from V and 5 from J, leaving 5 bases between them. Looked up from germline, CDR1 is MNHNS and CDR2 is SASEGT. CDR3 length: 13 amino acids. The CDR3 protein is CASSEALNNEQFF. As DNA, the CDR3 is TGTGCCAGCAGTGAAGCCCTAAACAATGAGCAGTTCTTC.

The rearrangement joins TRBV7-9 to TRBJ1-2; TRBD1 matches at 11 bases. Trimming removed 6 bases from V and 4 bases from J; junction bases left unmatched: 7. Germline lookup yields CDR1 SEHNR and CDR2 FQNEAQ (reference sequence). The CDR3 is made up of 15 amino acids. As DNA, the CDR3 is TGTGCCAGCAGATCATCCGGGACAGGGGGCTATGGCTACACCTTC. It encodes CASRSSGTGGYGYTF.

This chain's CDR3 is CASTIPGAGAGELFF. CDR3 nucleotide sequence: TGTGCCAGCACCATTCCGGGGGCGGGGGCCGGGGAGCTGTTTTTT. The chain couples TRBV28 to TRBJ2-2, with D tentatively TRBD2 (7 bases). The CDR3 loop spans 15 amino acids. Looked up from germline, CDR1 is MDHEN and CDR2 is SYDVKM. V was clipped by 7 bases and J by 6 bases, with 18 bases between them.

The chain uses TRBV4-2 and TRBJ2-1, with 7 bases that match TRBD2. The CDR3 has 13 residues. The V segment lost 0 bases and the J segment 13 bases; nucleotides outside the gene matches: 6. From germline, CDR1 is LGHNA and CDR2 YNFKEQ. CDR3 sequence reads: CASSQDLGLGQFF. The DNA for the CDR3 is TGTGCCAGCAGCCAAGACCTCGGACTAGGCCAGTTCTTC.

The chain carries TRBV7-3 and TRBJ2-3; the match to TRBD1 covers 11 bases. V lost 1 base, J lost 5 bases, and 5 bases stayed unmatched. The CDR3 length is 16 residues. Germline V gives CDR1 SGHTA, CDR2 FQGTGA. The CDR3 coding sequence is TGTGCCAGCAGCTTAAACGGACAGGGGGCGGGAGATACGCAGTATTTT. Its protein product is CASSLNGQGAGDTQYF.

CDR3 residues: CASSLVRGPTGELFF. The DNA for the CDR3 is TGTGCCAGCAGCTTAGTCAGGGGTCCCACCGGGGAGCTGTTTTTT. The rearrangement joins TRBV5-8 to TRBJ2-2; tentatively, D is TRBD1 (6 bases). V was shortened by 2 bases and J by 4 bases, with 12 bases between the two germline ends. The CDR3 is 15 amino acids. Per germline, CDR1 SGHTS and CDR2 YDEGEE.

This chain links TRBV28 with TRBJ2-3; D might be TRBD2 (5 bases). Between the trimmed V and J ends, which lost 4 bases and 7 bases, there was a span of 9 bases. Germline CDR1 and CDR2: MDHEN and SYDVKM. The CDR3 runs 12 residues. Written as DNA, the CDR3 is TGTGCCAGCAGTTCCCCCGGGAATACGCAGTATTTT. It translates to CASSSPGNTQYF.

V is TRBV6-5 and J is TRBJ2-7, with TRBD2 matching 8 bases. Germline CDR1 reads MNHEY; CDR2 reads SVGAGI. The CDR3 totals 13 residues. Trimming removed 7 bases from V and 6 bases from J; junction bases left unmatched: 8. The CDR3 is CASNRRGLGEQYF. Here the CDR3 DNA reads TGTGCCAGCAACCGCAGGGGACTAGGCGAGCAGTACTTC.

This clone was counted many times. Its ends do not fully match the called genes, so a read error is possible. The chain has TRBV6-2 or TRBV6-3 and TRBJ2-7; 7 nucleotides agree with TRBD1. Germline values: CDR1 MNHEY, CDR2 SVGEGT. The CDR3 has 16 residues. The CDR3 DNA reads as TGTGCCAGCAGCTACTCGACCGACAGGGCCTCCTACGAGCAGTACTTC. Its protein is CASSYSTDRASYEQYF.

The chain couples TRBV27 to TRBJ2-7; D call uncertain. The germline V gene has CDR1 MNHEY and CDR2 SMNVEV (reference sequence). The CDR3 runs 12 residues. The ends were cut back, 4 bases at V and 1 base at J, with 5 bases in the middle. The CDR3 here is CASSSPSYEQYF. CDR3 coding DNA: TGTGCCAGCAGTTCCCCGTCCTACGAGCAGTACTTC.

The CDR3 DNA sequence: TGTGCCAGCAGTGGCCCGGGACTAGCGGGAGGTAGCACAGATACGCAGTATTTT. It codes for CASSGPGLAGGSTDTQYF. The chain combines TRBV2 with TRBJ2-3; 15 bases match TRBD2. This CDR3 is built from 18 residues. Trimming cost V 4 bases and J 0 bases; bases outside gene matches: 5. CDR1 SNHLY and CDR2 FYNNEI come from the germline V gene.

V is TRBV24-1 and J is TRBJ1-5; D is ambiguous. V lost 6 bases to trimming and J lost 2 bases, with 10 bases between them. The CDR3 runs 14 residues. Germline loops: CDR1 KGHDR, CDR2 SFDVKD. The CDR3 sequence is CATSSGKGNQPQHF. The CDR3 nucleotides read TGTGCCACCAGTAGCGGGAAGGGCAATCAGCCCCAGCATTTT.

In its sample, this clone was seen a few times. The chain joins TRBV5-1 to TRBJ2-2, with TRBD1 matching 7 bases. Germline CDR1 is SGHRS and CDR2 is YFSETQ. After removal of 3 bases from V and 4 bases from J, the junction contained 3 bases not matched to a gene. The CDR3 length is 14 residues. CDR3 DNA: TGCGCCAGCAGCTATGACAGGGTCACCGGGGAGCTGTTTTTT. Amino acids: CASSYDRVTGELFF.

V and J are TRBV7-2 and TRBJ1-4; perhaps TRBD1 as D (5 bases). Trimming left V 6 bases short and J 3 bases short, with 11 bases between. The CDR3 is 14 residues long. Germline loops: CDR1 SGHTA, CDR2 FQGNSA. The DNA of the CDR3 is TGTGCCAGCAGTTGGGCAGGGTCTAATGAAAAACTGTTTTTT. It is translated as CASSWAGSNEKLFF.

The chain is built from TRBV5-1 and TRBJ2-3; possible D gene TRBD2, 6 bases. From germline, CDR1 is SGHRS and CDR2 YFSETQ. The CDR3 length is 14 residues. The ends were cut back, 1 base at V and 6 bases at J, with 12 bases in the middle. The CDR3 reads CASSLSPGADTQYF. The CDR3 DNA sequence: TGCGCCAGCAGCTTGTCCCCGGGAGCGGATACGCAGTATTTT.

This chain links TRBV3-1 (or the pseudogene TRBV3-2) with TRBJ2-3; 10 positions match TRBD2. The CDR3 length is 14 residues. V shed 5 bases, J shed 4 bases, and the junction held 3 bases outside the gene matches. Germline CDR1 reads LGHDT; CDR2 reads YNNKEL (reference sequence). CDR3 in amino acids: CASSERGGSDTQYF. The DNA for the CDR3 is TGTGCCAGCAGCGAGCGGGGGGGCTCAGATACGCAGTATTTT.

The chain carries TRBV28 and TRBJ2-6; TRBD1 is a possible D gene (6 bases). With 10 bases removed from V and 2 bases from J, the gap between germline ends came to 12 bases. CDR3 size: 14 residues. Per the germline V gene, CDR1 is MDHEN and CDR2 is SYDVKM. The CDR3 nucleotides are TGTGCCACCCGGCAGGGGCCTGGGGCCAACGTCCTGACTTTC. Translating it yields CATRQGPGANVLTF.

The gene calls are TRBV11-2 and TRBJ2-2, with 10 bases identical to TRBD2. This CDR3 comprises 16 residues. Germline CDR1 and CDR2: SGHAT and FQNNGV. V shed 10 bases, J shed 1 base, and the junction held 9 bases outside the gene matches. The CDR3 is CATTILAGVNTGELFF. DNA of the CDR3: TGTGCCACCACTATCCTAGCGGGAGTGAACACCGGGGAGCTGTTTTTT.

The chain combines TRBV2 with TRBJ2-1; 10 positions agree with TRBD1. Germline V gene sequence: CDR1 SNHLY, CDR2 FYNNEI. The CDR3 has 15 residues. V lost 5 bases to trimming and J lost 6 bases; unmatched junction nucleotides: 7. The CDR3, as DNA: TGTGCCAGCAGTCCGGACAGGGGGGGAGTCAATGAGCAGTTCTTC. Translating it yields CASSPDRGGVNEQFF. The entire variable domain, with the rest obtained from reference TRBV2 and TRBJ2-1, is as follows: EPEVTQTPSHQVTQMGQEVILRCVPISNHLYFYWYRQILGQKVEFLVSFYNNEISEKSEIFDDQFSVERPDGSNFTLKIRSTKLEDSAMYFCASSPDRGGVNEQFFGPGTRLTVL.

This clone was detected once. V and J are TRBV12-3 or TRBV12-4 and TRBJ2-1; D is possibly TRBD2 (6 bases). V dropped 1 base and J dropped 10 bases, with 11 bases sitting between them. The CDR3 covers 13 residues. The CDR3 DNA reads as TGTGCCAGCAGTTTAGGGCGGGGCCGGGAGCAGTTCTTC. This gives the protein CASSLGRGREQFF.

The rearrangement uses TRBV7-2 and TRBJ2-5; TRBD2 matches at 14 bases. There are 16 residues in the CDR3. V lost 5 bases to trimming and J lost 7 bases; unmatched junction nucleotides: 9. The germline CDR1 and CDR2 sequences are SGHTA and FQGNSA. The CDR3 loop is CASSPPGLAGEGTQYF. As DNA, the CDR3 is TGTGCCAGCAGCCCCCCGGGACTAGCGGGAGAAGGGACCCAGTACTTC.

The chain uses TRBV9 and TRBJ1-6; D may be TRBD1 (5 bases). The CDR3 has 14 amino acids. Germline-derived CDR1 and CDR2 are SGDLS and YYNGEE. V was shortened by 0 bases and J by 8 bases, with 9 bases between the two germline ends. CDR3 sequence: CASSVEQGDSPLHF. The CDR3 DNA is TGTGCCAGCAGCGTAGAGCAGGGCGATTCACCCCTCCACTTT.

The chain couples TRBV7-6 to TRBJ2-1, with TRBD1 matching over 7 bases. The J segment lost 9 bases and the V segment lost 3 bases, leaving 14 bases of the junction unmatched. The CDR3 covers 16 residues. The germline V gene has CDR1 SGHVS and CDR2 FNYEAQ. As DNA, the CDR3 is TGTGCCAGCAGCTTGGGGACAGTAACCCTCAACAGTGAGCAGTTCTTC. It codes for CASSLGTVTLNSEQFF.

The chain joins TRBV6-5 to TRBJ2-5, with 9 nucleotides matching TRBD2. Germline-derived CDR1 and CDR2 are MNHEY and SVGAGI. The CDR3 consists of 16 residues. Losses at the gene ends were 6 bases for V and 4 bases for J; bases not matched to a gene: 12. CDR3: CASRYTAGGYGETQYF. The CDR3 coding sequence is TGTGCCAGCAGATACACAGCGGGAGGATACGGAGAGACCCAGTACTTC.

CDR3 in DNA: TGTGCCAGCAGCCCGGGACTAGCGGGGGGGCGGACCGGGGAGCTGTTTTTT. Translation: CASSPGLAGGRTGELFF. The chain has TRBV11-3 and TRBJ2-2; 16 bases line up with TRBD2. J gave up 5 bases and V 5 bases, and 5 bases lay outside the gene matches. Germline V gene data show CDR1 as SGHNT and CDR2 as YENEEA. The CDR3 consists of 17 residues. Full variable domain (rest looked up from reference TRBV11-3 and TRBJ2-2): EAGVVQSPRYKIIEKKQPVAFWCNPISGHNTLYWYLQNLGQGPELLIRYENEEAVDDSQLPKDRFSAERLKGVDSTLKIQPAELGDSAVYLCASSPGLAGGRTGELFFGEGSRLTVL.

The chain couples TRBV11-3 to TRBJ2-2; 9 bases match TRBD2. The junction had 3 bases not matched to a gene; V was cut back by 5 bases and J by 5 bases. Germline CDR1 reads SGHNT; CDR2 reads YENEEA. The CDR3 runs to 14 residues. The CDR3 DNA sequence: TGTGCCAGCAGCGGGCTAGCGGGAACCGGGGAGCTGTTTTTT. Translating gives CASSGLAGTGELFF.

This chain uses TRBV5-5 with TRBJ1-2; D is undetermined. The germline V gene has CDR1 SGHKS and CDR2 YYEKEE (reference sequence). V was shortened by 4 bases and J by 0 bases, with 10 bases between the two germline ends. The CDR3 spans 14 residues. In DNA, the CDR3 is TGTGCCAGCAGCCGATTGAGCGCTAACTATGGCTACACCTTC. This encodes CASSRLSANYGYTF.

The V gene is TRBV4-3, the J gene TRBJ1-1; TRBD1 matches at 10 bases. The germline gives CDR1 LGHNA, CDR2 YSLEER. The CDR3 loop spans 15 amino acids. The trim removed 1 base at V and 3 bases at J, leaving 2 bases unmatched. The CDR3 region is CASSQGQGAYTEAFF. CDR3 nucleotides: TGCGCCAGCAGCCAAGGACAGGGGGCGTACACTGAAGCTTTCTTT.

The rearrangement joins TRBV4-1 to TRBJ1-1; D is possibly TRBD1 (6 bases). The CDR3 sequence is 15 residues long. V was pared by 4 bases and J by 1 base, with 13 bases between. Germline V gives CDR1 MGHRA, CDR2 YSYEKL. CDR3 in amino acids: CASSRTRTENTEAFF. DNA for the CDR3: TGCGCCAGCAGCCGCACCCGGACAGAGAACACTGAAGCTTTCTTT.

This chain joins TRBV6-2 or TRBV6-3 and TRBJ2-7, with 9 bases lining up with TRBD2. This CDR3 has 15 residues. J gave up 4 bases and V 0 bases, and 4 bases lay outside the gene matches. Germline lookup yields CDR1 MNHEY and CDR2 SVGEGT. The CDR3 nucleotides are TGTGCCAGCAGTTACTCGACTAGCGGAAAATACGAGCAGTACTTC. It yields the protein CASSYSTSGKYEQYF.